A selection of T cell receptor beta chains follows, all from one sample in a study of regulatory T cells in long-lasting Graves disease. MiXCR was run by TCRdb on the multiplex PCR reads, yielding one entry per CDR3 protein. Among 600,000 to 800,000 distinct CDR3 sequences, about 30% were seen once, and the ten largest hold 40% to 55%. Sequenced material: peripheral blood mononuclear cells (PBMCs), taken when the disease was refractory, from a patient treated with antithyroid drugs. Receptor source: a female donor with Graves disease. The CDR3 runs from the conserved cysteine through the conserved F or W. Each record gives: V gene, clone size, CDR3 protein. The size entry is marked missing in some rows and otherwise reads once, few, many or a size class.

TRBV6-5 NA CASSYEGLGSLYEQYF
TRBV12-3/TRBV12-4 many CASRGTAQNTEAFF
TRBV27 once CASSSGLTNTEAFF
TRBV6-1 NA CASRRIGGREKLFF
TRBV2 NA CASSEVRGVQETQYF
TRBV12-3/TRBV12-4 many CASSLDRVGEKLFF
TRBV2 NA CATSESSGSQETQYF
TRBV20-1 NA CSASDSGTGGSLLNQPQHF
TRBV6-5 NA CASSYGRTPPAEAFF
TRBV5-1 few CASSPDQLRRQTQAFF
TRBV12-3/TRBV12-4 few CASSWTINIQYF
TRBV12-3/TRBV12-4 many CACRSTNEKLFF
TRBV27 few CASLGPSYEQYF
TRBV20-1 once CSARRDRVMNTEAFF
TRBV28 many CASRRGSNQPQHF
TRBV3-1 once CASTSSSYNSPLHF
TRBV20-1 few CSARENSNQPQHF
TRBV7-3 many CASSLGDRVGYGYTF
TRBV6-2/TRBV6-3 NA CASSYLAGTGLAGNTIYF
TRBV3-1 few CASSRGSEAFF
TRBV6-1 NA CASSQTGIEAFF
TRBV2 few CASRVQGASQPQHF
TRBV7-2 few CASSLSPDSVQPQHF
TRBV30 few CAWRGDSPDTEAFF
TRBV12-3/TRBV12-4 few CASTPYFPGAGAYEQYF
TRBV14 NA CASSQSVGVRYEQYF
TRBV20-1 NA CSAASDWGALNEQYF
TRBV20-1 few CSATTLAGGEQYF
TRBV7-9 NA CASSQDRLLGGAFF
TRBV6-2/TRBV6-3 few CASSLTGKEGYTF
TRBV10-3 NA CAISEISSDLRETQYF
TRBV30 NA CAWSPTGLDGYTF
TRBV19 few CASIPGGSWTEAFF
TRBV20-1 few CSARPPQGQNQPQHF
TRBV6-1 many CASSPRTAPRHGYTF
TRBV9 few CASSPRLQGGYGYTF
TRBV11-2 NA CASSLTGGYGNTIYF
TRBV6-1 NA CASNLRVGPYEQYF
TRBV6-1 NA CASRVGPLTEAFF
TRBV7-2 NA CASSSLGTSAKNIQYF